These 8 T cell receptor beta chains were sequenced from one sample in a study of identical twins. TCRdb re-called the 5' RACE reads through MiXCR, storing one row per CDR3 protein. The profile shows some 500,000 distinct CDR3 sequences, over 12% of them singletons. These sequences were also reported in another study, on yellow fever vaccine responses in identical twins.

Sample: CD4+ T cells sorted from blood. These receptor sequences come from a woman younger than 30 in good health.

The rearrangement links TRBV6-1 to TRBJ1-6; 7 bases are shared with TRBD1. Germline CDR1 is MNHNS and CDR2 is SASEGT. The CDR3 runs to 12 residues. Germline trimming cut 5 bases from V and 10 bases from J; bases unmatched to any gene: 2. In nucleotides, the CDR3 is TGTGCCAGCAGTACAGGGGAGTCACCCCTCCACTTT. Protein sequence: CASSTGESPLHF.

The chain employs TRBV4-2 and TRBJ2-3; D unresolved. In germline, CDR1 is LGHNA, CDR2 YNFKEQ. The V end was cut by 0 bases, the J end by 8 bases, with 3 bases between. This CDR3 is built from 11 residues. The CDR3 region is CASSQESTQYF. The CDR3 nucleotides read TGTGCCAGCAGCCAAGAGAGTACGCAGTATTTT.

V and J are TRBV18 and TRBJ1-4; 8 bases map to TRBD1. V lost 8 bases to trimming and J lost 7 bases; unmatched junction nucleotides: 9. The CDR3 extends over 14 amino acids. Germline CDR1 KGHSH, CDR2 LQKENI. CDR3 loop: CASGWDRKPEKLFF. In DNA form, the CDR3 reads TGTGCCAGCGGGTGGGACAGGAAGCCTGAAAAACTGTTTTTT.

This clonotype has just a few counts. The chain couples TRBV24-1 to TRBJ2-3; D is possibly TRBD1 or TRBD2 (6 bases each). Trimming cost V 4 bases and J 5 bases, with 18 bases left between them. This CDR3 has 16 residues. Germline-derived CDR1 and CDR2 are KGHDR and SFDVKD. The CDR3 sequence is CATSDSGGHSLDTQYF. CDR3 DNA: TGTGCCACCAGTGACTCCGGGGGCCATTCCTTAGATACGCAGTATTTT.

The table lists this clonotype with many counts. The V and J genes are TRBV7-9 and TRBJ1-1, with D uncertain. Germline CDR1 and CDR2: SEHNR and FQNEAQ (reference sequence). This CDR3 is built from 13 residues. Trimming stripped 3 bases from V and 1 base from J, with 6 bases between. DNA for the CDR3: TGTGCCAGCAGCTTTAGTACGAACACTGAAGCTTTCTTT. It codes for CASSFSTNTEAFF.

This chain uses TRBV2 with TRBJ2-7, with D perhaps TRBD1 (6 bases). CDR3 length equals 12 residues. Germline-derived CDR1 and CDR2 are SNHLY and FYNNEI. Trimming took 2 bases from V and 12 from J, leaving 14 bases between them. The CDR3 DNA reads TGTGCCAGCAGTGAAAACAGGGTGATTCCGTACTTC. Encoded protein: CASSENRVIPYF. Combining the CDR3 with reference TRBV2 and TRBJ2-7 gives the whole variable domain EPEVTQTPSHQVTQMGQEVILRCVPISNHLYFYWYRQILGQKVEFLVSFYNNEISEKSEIFDDQFSVERPDGSNFTLKIRSTKLEDSAMYFCASSENRVIPYFGPGTRLTVT.

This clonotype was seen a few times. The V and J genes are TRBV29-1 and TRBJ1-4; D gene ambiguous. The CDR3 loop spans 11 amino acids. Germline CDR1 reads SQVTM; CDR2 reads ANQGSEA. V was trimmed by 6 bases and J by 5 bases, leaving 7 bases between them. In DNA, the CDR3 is TGCAGCGTGGGAGAGAATGAAAAACTGTTTTTT. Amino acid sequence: CSVGENEKLFF.

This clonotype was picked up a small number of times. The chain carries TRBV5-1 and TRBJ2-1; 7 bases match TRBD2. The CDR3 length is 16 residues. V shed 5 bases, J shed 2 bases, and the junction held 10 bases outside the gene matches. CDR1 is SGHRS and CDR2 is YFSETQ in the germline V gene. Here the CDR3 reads CASSLQAGSPYNEQFF. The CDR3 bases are TGCGCCAGCAGTCTGCAAGCGGGGTCCCCCTACAATGAGCAGTTCTTC.